This T cell receptor (beta chain) appears in the sequencing data of a study of OX40 agonist ivuxolimab in advanced cancers. Study-level background: The costimulatory receptor OX40 (CD134) was targeted by ivuxolimab, a fully human IgG2 agonistic monoclonal antibody. Among the 52 dose-escalation patients, about 19 had hepatocellular carcinoma, around 15 melanoma, 9 renal cell carcinoma and 9 head and neck cancer. The paper describes the monotherapy dose-escalation part (N ≈ 52 patients) of the phase I trial of ivuxolimab. The point of sequencing TCRbeta in the periphery was to test whether ivuxolimab changed TCR sequence diversity and drove clonal T-cell expansion. Intravenous ivuxolimab was administered to patients every 2 weeks at six dose levels: 0.01, 0.1, 0.3, 1.5, 3 and 10 mg/kg. The dose-escalation cohort was about 83% male with a mean age of about 54 years, ranging from about 20 to 80. Prior anti-PD-1, anti-PD-L1 or anti-CTLA-4 therapy was permitted, and 40% of dose-escalation patients had received checkpoint inhibitors. Partial responses were achieved by three dose-escalation patients, of whom one had hepatocellular carcinoma and two had cutaneous melanoma.

Details on this clone: There is no known antigen for this receptor. No much larger clone is present one base from it, and per-base qualities are unavailable.

What the work shows at the level of the full study, not this receptor alone: In the 0.1-3.0 mg/kg groups, partial responders were among the patients with the lowest normalized peripheral clonal expansion, particularly in CD8+ T cells. Low levels of normalized T-cell clonal expansion were also seen in some patients who did not respond. At doses of 0.1 to 3.0 mg/kg, clonal expansion of both CD4+ and CD8+ blood T cells was observed from baseline to week 6. On average, CD8+ T cells showed more expanded clones than CD4+ T cells after ivuxolimab. The antigen specificity of the peripheral T cells that underwent clonal expansion was not determined.

For sequencing of the TCRbeta CDR3 region, genomic DNA was extracted from the sorted cells. The immunoSEQ Assay was used to sequence the TCRbeta CDR3 regions. In its TCRdb copy, this immuneACCESS table keeps in-frame sequences only and misses some clones. Where compared with another copy, unresolved V genes explain less than half of these, and the others have no known cause. Within this sample are over 65,000 clones, with 85% to 95% of them counted one time only. The ten largest clones add up to approximately 10% of the sample. The trim is 4 bases for V and 5 bases for J, with a gap of 18 bases between the germline ends. For CDR1 and CDR2, the germline V gene lists SGDLS and YYNGEE. The CDR3 contains 16 residues, cysteine and phenylalanine counted. Left in the record is the CDR3 DNA by itself, 48 bases read in frame from the first base. The trial excluded patients who had a history of autoimmune disease or were on systemic immunosuppression. In every dose cohort, peripheral blood was drawn for TCR sequencing at baseline, cycle 4 day 1, and cycle 7 day 1. The samples were drawn from a first-in-human, open-label, multicenter phase I dose-escalation trial of ivuxolimab. The trial enrolled adults with locally advanced or metastatic head and neck squamous cell, hepatocellular, melanoma or renal cell carcinoma. CD4+ and CD8+ T cells were sorted separately from peripheral blood before TCR sequencing.

Recombination connected TRBV9 to TRBJ2-2; the D gene may be TRBD1 or TRBD2, since each aligns over 8 bases. The TCR was taken from an adult with an advanced solid tumor such as melanoma, head and neck, liver or kidney cancer. This specimen consisted of CD4+ or CD8+ T cells sorted from blood, obtained in a trial of the OX40 agonist ivuxolimab. In nucleotide form, the sequence is TGTGCCAGCAGCCTCTATAGCGGGGACAGGACCGGGGAGCTGTTTTTT. Translated, it gives CASSLYSGDRTGELFF.